This T cell receptor beta chain was obtained from a study of T cell repertoires in cytomegalovirus infection. Study details: Evidence of both CMV infection and a matching HLA type came from public TCR beta signatures. Findings and limits, study-wide: Totalled public TCR beta family frequency picked out people who carried CMV plus the relevant HLA. HLA-C-restricted TCR beta clonotypes specific for CMV led the ex vivo response.

This clonotype came up many times. Its antigen is as yet unknown. The CDR3 totals 14 residues. The germline gives CDR1 MNHNS, CDR2 SASEGT. Trimming pared 5 bases from V and 1 base from J, leaving 12 bases between. TCRdb ran MiXCR on the reads and lists one entry per CDR3 protein. Of roughly 190,000 distinct CDR3 sequences in the sample, 7.5% to 10% were seen once. What was sequenced was PBMCs. V is TRBV6-1 and J is TRBJ2-7; D gene ambiguous. The source is a human donor in good health (CMV status not recorded). Some clones in this sample may be carry-over from other donors' samples. In nucleotides, the CDR3 is TGTGCCAGCAGTCAAGGGCCGAATTCCTACGAGCAGTACTTC. It translates to CASSQGPNSYEQYF.